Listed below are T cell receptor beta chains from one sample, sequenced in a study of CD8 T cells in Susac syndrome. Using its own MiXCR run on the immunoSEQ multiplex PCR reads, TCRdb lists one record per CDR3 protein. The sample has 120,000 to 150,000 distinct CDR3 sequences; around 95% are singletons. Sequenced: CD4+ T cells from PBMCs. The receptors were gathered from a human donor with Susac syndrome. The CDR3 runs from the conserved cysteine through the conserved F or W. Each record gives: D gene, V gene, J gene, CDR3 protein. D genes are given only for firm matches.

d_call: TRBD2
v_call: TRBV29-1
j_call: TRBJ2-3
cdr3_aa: CSVGVLAAVTDTQYF

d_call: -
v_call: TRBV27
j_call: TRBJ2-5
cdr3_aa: CASGVGFGGEKETQYF

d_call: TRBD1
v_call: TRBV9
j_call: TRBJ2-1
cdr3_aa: CASSAWTGNEQFF

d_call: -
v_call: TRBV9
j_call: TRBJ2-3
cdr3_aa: CASSRVTDTQYF

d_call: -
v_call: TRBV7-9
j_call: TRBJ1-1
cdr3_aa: CASSLEALNTEAFF

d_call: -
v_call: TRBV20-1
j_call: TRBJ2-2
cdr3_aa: CSAKGGTFPGELFF

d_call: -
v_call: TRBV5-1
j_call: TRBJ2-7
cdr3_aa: CASSSDGDYEQYF

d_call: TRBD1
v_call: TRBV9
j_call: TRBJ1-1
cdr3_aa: CASSAGQGGGTEAFF

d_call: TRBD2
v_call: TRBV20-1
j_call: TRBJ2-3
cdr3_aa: CSATAGASGTTDTQYF

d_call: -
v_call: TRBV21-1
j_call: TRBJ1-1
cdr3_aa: CASSKARGNTEAFF

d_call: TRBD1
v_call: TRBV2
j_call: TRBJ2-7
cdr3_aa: CASMTGYEQYF

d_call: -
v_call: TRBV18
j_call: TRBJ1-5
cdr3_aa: CASSPGWGNQPQHF

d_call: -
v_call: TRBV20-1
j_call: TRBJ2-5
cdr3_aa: CSALRGLETQYF

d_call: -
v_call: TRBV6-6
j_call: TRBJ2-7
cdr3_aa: CASSYPGRSSYEQYF

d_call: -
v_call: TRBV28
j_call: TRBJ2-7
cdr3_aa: CASSPLAQSNQYF

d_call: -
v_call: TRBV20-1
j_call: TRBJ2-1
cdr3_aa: CSARASWLGGNEQFF

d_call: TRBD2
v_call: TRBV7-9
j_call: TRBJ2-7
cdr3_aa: CASSRGTSGVYEQYF

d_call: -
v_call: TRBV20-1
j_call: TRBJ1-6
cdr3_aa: CSPNDQLDSPLHF

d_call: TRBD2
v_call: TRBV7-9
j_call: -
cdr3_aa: CASSPRLAGDDEQYF

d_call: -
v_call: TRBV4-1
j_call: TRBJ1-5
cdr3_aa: CASSHPTRAQPQHF

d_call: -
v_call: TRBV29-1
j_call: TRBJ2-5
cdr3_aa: CSVEGRVQETQYF

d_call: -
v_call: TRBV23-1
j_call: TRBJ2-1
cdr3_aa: CASRGTGDNEQFF

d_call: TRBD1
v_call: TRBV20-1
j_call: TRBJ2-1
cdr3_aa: CSAGTAINNEQFF

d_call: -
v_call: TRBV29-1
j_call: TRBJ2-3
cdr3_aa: CSVERLDGVTQYF

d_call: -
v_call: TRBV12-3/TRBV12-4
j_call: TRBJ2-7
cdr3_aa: CASSLWGSSSYEQYF

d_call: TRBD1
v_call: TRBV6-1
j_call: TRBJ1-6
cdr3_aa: CASSDFPGQGNSPLHF

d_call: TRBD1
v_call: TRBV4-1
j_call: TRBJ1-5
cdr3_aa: CASSQGWGPGGTGGNQPQHF

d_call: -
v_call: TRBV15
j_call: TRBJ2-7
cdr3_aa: CATSMGGGTSSYEQYF

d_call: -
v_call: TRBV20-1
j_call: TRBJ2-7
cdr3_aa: CSTQGLHSYEQYF

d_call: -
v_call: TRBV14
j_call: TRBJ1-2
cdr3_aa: CASSFRNYGYTF

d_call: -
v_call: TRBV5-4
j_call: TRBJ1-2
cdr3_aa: CASSLAGTDGYTF

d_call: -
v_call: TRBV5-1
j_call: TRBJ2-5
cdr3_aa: CASRGRTQYF

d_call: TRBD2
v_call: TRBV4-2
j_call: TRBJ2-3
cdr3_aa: CASSQDWTSGRDTQYF

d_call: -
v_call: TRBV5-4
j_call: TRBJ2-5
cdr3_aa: CASSFRGGETQYF

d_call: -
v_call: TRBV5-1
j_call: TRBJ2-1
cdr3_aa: CASRVAGPDNEQFF

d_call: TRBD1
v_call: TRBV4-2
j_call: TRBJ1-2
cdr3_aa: CASSQYGQGYYGYTF